Below, 14 T cell receptor beta chains from the same sample are listed, as sequenced in a study of response to subunit inactivated influenza vaccine. TCRdb reanalysed the RT-PCR reads using MiXCR and keeps one entry per CDR3 protein. The table lists some 190,000 distinct CDR3 sequences, around an eighth of them singletons. Here the sequenced sample was CD8+ T cells sorted from PBMCs, taken roughly 5 days after vaccination. Receptors originate from a man over 45 who received an inactivated influenza vaccine.

This clonotype occurred a few times. The chain joins TRBV5-6 to TRBJ2-7; either TRBD1 or TRBD2 may fit D (5 bases each). V was pared by 0 bases and J by 2 bases, with 9 bases between. Germline V CDR1 and CDR2: SGHDT, YYEEEE. This CDR3 comprises 14 residues. The CDR3 DNA reads TGTGCCAGCAGCTTGGAAAGGGGAGCCTACGAGCAGTACTTC. Protein sequence: CASSLERGAYEQYF.

This clonotype was seen many times. The rearrangement uses TRBV7-9 and TRBJ2-7; D unresolved. From germline, CDR1 is SEHNR and CDR2 FQNEAQ (reference sequence). Between the trimmed V and J ends, which lost 3 bases and 4 bases, there was a span of 7 bases. The CDR3 has 12 residues. Here the CDR3 reads CASSFRPYEQYF. CDR3 bases: TGTGCCAGCAGCTTCAGACCTTACGAGCAGTACTTC.

In the case of this clonotype: The missing conserved phenylalanine or tryptophan at the end of this CDR3 makes a read error likely. The rearrangement uses TRBV29-1 and TRBJ2-7, with D perhaps matching TRBD1 or TRBD2 (6 bases each). The V end was cut by 8 bases, the J end by 3 bases, with 29 bases between. CDR3 size: 17 residues. Germline assignment: CDR1 SQVTM and CDR2 ANQGSEA. Here the CDR3 reads CSTLERGDRGPFYEQYI. The CDR3 DNA sequence: TGCAGCACCCTAGAGAGGGGGGACCGGGGTCCCTTCTACGAGCAGTACATC.

The CDR3 DNA sequence: TGTGCCAGCAGCTTAGCGGGGGTTTGGGCGCGGGGAACAGATACGCAGTATTTT. Protein sequence: CASSLAGVWARGTDTQYF. The chain has TRBV7-6 and TRBJ2-3; TRBD2 might be the D (6 bases). The CDR3 runs 18 residues. Germline V gene data show CDR1 as SGHVS and CDR2 as FNYEAQ. V lost 0 bases and J lost 3, with 19 bases in between.

The table lists this clonotype with a few counts. CDR3 coding DNA: TGTGCCAGCGGGAGCCATGAGCAGTTCTTC. As protein: CASGSHEQFF. The genes are TRBV6-5 and TRBJ2-1, with D perhaps matching TRBD2 (5 bases). The germline V and J ends were trimmed by 8 bases and 8 bases, with 7 bases remaining between them. The V gene's germline CDR1 is MNHEY and CDR2 SVGAGI. This CDR3 region has 10 residues.

This clonotype appeared a few times. V is TRBV6-2 or TRBV6-3 and J is TRBJ1-1, with 9 bases aligning to TRBD1. The germline V gene has CDR1 MNHEY and CDR2 SVGEGT. V shed 7 bases, J shed 0 bases, and the junction held 12 bases outside the gene matches. The CDR3 extends over 17 amino acids. This CDR3 is CASTSYRGPSMNTEAFF. DNA of the CDR3: TGTGCCAGCACTAGTTACAGGGGGCCTTCTATGAACACTGAAGCTTTCTTT.

This clonotype was detected a few times. The gene calls are TRBV30 and TRBJ2-1; 9 bases line up with TRBD1. This CDR3 contains 16 residues. Unmatched junction bases numbered 7, after V lost 1 base and J lost 3 bases. Germline CDR1 and CDR2: GTSNPN and SVGIG (reference sequence). The CDR3 DNA sequence: TGTGCCTGGAGTGGCACCGGGACAGGGAACTACAATGAGCAGTTCTTC. Its translation is CAWSGTGTGNYNEQFF.

The chain links TRBV7-8 to TRBJ2-7; 7 bases line up with TRBD2. The CDR3 extends over 14 amino acids. Germline V lookup: CDR1 SGHVS, CDR2 FQNEAQ. J gave up 0 bases and V 2 bases, and 1 base lay outside the gene matches. The chain's CDR3 is CASSLRDYSYEQYF. DNA of the CDR3: TGTGCCAGCAGCTTACGGGACTACTCCTACGAGCAGTACTTC.

There are a few counts of this clonotype. J is TRBJ1-2 and V is TRBV29-1, with a possible D match to TRBD1 (5 bases). Trimming stripped 1 base from V and 3 bases from J, with 12 bases between. From germline, CDR1 is SQVTM and CDR2 ANQGSEA. This CDR3 is built from 14 residues. CDR3 region: CSVEGEGVDYGYTF. The CDR3 DNA sequence: TGCAGCGTTGAAGGAGAAGGGGTTGACTATGGCTACACCTTC.

This clonotype appeared many times. The rearrangement uses TRBV29-1 and TRBJ2-1, with D unclear. The V gene lost 4 bases and the J gene lost 7 bases, with 5 bases spanning the gap. The CDR3 is 10 residues long. CDR1 and CDR2 (germline): SQVTM, ANQGSEA. The CDR3 spells CSVVVNEQFF. In DNA, the CDR3 is TGCAGCGTTGTTGTTAATGAGCAGTTCTTC.

The table lists this clonotype with a few counts. V and J are TRBV6-2 or TRBV6-3 and TRBJ1-2; D remains unclear. Germline loops: CDR1 MNHEY, CDR2 SVGEGT. Trimming stripped 0 bases from V and 1 base from J, with 18 bases between. This CDR3 comprises 18 residues. The CDR3, as DNA: TGTGCCAGCAGTTACTCGATGGCCAGCCCCCGTGATAACTATGGCTACACCTTC. Its translation: CASSYSMASPRDNYGYTF.

This clonotype was observed a few times. This chain uses TRBV5-1 with TRBJ2-3, with D possibly matching TRBD1 (5 bases). This CDR3 contains 13 residues. Germline-derived CDR1 and CDR2 are SGHRS and YFSETQ. Trimming removed 4 bases at V and 6 bases at J, with 12 bases between. The CDR3 here is CASSPDSVDTQYF. The CDR3 DNA is TGCGCCAGCAGCCCCGACAGTGTTGATACGCAGTATTTT.

The rearrangement joins TRBV7-9 to TRBJ2-2; no reliable D call. CDR3 length equals 15 residues. CDR1 is SEHNR and CDR2 is FQNEAQ in the germline V gene (reference sequence). The V end was cut by 1 base, the J end by 1 base, with 7 bases between. CDR3 sequence reads: CASSLVFRNTGELFF. Written as DNA, the CDR3 is TGTGCCAGCAGCTTAGTTTTCAGGAACACCGGGGAGCTGTTTTTT.

V gene TRBV12-3 or TRBV12-4 combines with J gene TRBJ2-3, with D perhaps given as TRBD1 or TRBD2 (6 bases each). This CDR3 has 16 amino acids. The ends were cut back, 3 bases at V and 3 bases at J, with 16 bases in the middle. The CDR3 protein is CASSLRGRSGTDTQYF. In DNA form, the CDR3 reads TGTGCCAGCAGTTTGAGGGGGAGGAGCGGTACAGATACGCAGTATTTT.